This T cell receptor beta chain was recorded in a study of Ad26.COV2.S vaccination and SARS-CoV-2 variants. Indicated treatment: 15 to 20 received Ad26.COV2.S at low or high dose, single or two shots; several received placebo; per-sample allocation not given. Samples analyzed were those drawn on day 63 after the first vaccine or placebo injection. Data came from immunoSEQ multiplex PCR; TCRdb stores just in-frame clones and leaves some out. This table holds over 400,000 clones, 80% to 90% found once. This clone is a singleton in its sample. Specimen: peripheral blood, collected in a trial of Ad26.COV2.S vaccine versus placebo. The sequence was collected from a person between 18 and 65 years old who received the Ad26.COV2.S COVID-19 vaccine or a placebo.

The DNA for the CDR3 is TGCGCCAGCAGCTTGGGGCTAGCGGGGGGCATTTACAATGAGCAGTTCTTC. It encodes CASSLGLAGGIYNEQFF. The rearrangement uses TRBV5-1 and TRBJ2-1; 11 bases match TRBD2. Trimming took 0 bases from V and 4 from J; bases not matched to a gene: 6. This CDR3 has 17 residues. The germline CDR1 and CDR2 sequences are SGHRS and YFSETQ.